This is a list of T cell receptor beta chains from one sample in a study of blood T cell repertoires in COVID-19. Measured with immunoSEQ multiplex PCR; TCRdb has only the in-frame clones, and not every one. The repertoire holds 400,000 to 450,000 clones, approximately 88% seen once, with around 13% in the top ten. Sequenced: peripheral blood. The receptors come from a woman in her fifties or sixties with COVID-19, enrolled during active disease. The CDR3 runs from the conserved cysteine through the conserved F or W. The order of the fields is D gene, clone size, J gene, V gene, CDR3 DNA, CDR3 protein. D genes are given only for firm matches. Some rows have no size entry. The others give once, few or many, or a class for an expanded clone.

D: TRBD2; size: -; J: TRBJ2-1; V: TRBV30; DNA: TGTGCCTGGAGTGTGCGGGGGGTATCCTACAATGAGCAGTTCTTC; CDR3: CAWSVRGVSYNEQFF
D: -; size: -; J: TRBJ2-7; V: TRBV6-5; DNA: TGTGCCAGCAGTCGGAACAGTATACCCGGCGAGCAGTACTTC; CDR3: CASSRNSIPGEQYF
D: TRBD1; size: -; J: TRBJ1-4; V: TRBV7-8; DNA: TGTGCCAGCAGCTTAGACGGTTGGACAGGGAGCGGAAAACTGTTTTTT; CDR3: CASSLDGWTGSGKLFF
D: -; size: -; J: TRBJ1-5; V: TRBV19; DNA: TGTGCCAGTACCCTCGGAACTCCGGGAAGGTTAAGCAATCAGCCCCAGCATTTT; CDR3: CASTLGTPGRLSNQPQHF
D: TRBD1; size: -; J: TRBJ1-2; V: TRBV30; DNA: TGTGCCTGGAGTGTACGAGGACAGGGAGGACATGGCTACACCTTC; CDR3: CAWSVRGQGGHGYTF
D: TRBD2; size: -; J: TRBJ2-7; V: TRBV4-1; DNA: TGCGCCAGCAGCCAACTCCACACTAGCGGGGCCTACGAGCAGTACTTC; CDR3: CASSQLHTSGAYEQYF
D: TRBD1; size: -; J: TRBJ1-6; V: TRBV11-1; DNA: TGTGCCAGCAGCCTGGGACAGGGACGGTCACCCCTCCACTTT; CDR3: CASSLGQGRSPLHF
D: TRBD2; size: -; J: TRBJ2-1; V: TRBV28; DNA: TGTGCCAGCAGTTCCATTAGCGGGGGTTCTTGGGATGAGCAGTTCTTC; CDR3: CASSSISGGSWDEQFF
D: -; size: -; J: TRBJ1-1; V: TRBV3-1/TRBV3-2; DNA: TGTGCCAGCAGCTCACAGGGCTTGAACACTGAAGCTTTCTTT; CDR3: CASSSQGLNTEAFF
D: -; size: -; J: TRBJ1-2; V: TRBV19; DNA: TGTGCCAGTAGGCAAGGGGAAGGCTACACCTTC; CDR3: CASRQGEGYTF
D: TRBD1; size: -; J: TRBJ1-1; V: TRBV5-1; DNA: TGCGCCAGCAGCTTGGAGGGGGCAGGGTTGACTGAAGCTTTCTTT; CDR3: CASSLEGAGLTEAFF
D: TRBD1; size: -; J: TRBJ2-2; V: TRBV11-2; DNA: TGTGCCAGCAGCTTAGCGGGGTGGCCGGGACAGGTAACCGGGGAGCTGTTTTTT; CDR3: CASSLAGWPGQVTGELFF
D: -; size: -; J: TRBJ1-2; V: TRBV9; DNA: TGTGCCAGCAGCGTAGGTCGGTTTGATGGCTACACCTTC; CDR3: CASSVGRFDGYTF
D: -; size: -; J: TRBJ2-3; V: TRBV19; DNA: TGTGCCAGTAAAAGGGGGAGAGCAGATACGCAGTATTTT; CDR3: CASKRGRADTQYF
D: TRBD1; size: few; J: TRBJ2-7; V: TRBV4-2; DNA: TGTGCCAGCAGCCAAGTAGGCACAGGGGACAGTTCCTACGAGCAGTACTTC; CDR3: CASSQVGTGDSSYEQYF
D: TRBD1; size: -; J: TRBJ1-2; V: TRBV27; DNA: TGTGCCAGCAGTTACAGGGGGCGAGGCTACACCTTC; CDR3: CASSYRGRGYTF
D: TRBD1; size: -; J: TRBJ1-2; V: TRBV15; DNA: TGTGCCACCAGCAGTGACAGGGGGAGTCATAACTATGGCTACACCTTC; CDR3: CATSSDRGSHNYGYTF
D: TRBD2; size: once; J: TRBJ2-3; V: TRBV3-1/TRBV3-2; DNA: TGTGCCAGCAGTCAGCGGGGGCGGGGGGCCCTCGATACGCAGTATTTT; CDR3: CASSQRGRGALDTQYF
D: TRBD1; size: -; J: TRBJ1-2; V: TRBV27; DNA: TGTGCCAGCAGTTTCACCCAACTCGGACAGGGAGATGGCTACACCTTC; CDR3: CASSFTQLGQGDGYTF
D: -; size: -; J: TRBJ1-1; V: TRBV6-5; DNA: TGTGCCAGCCGAGCCCCAAACGCTTTCTTT; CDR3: CASRAPNAFF
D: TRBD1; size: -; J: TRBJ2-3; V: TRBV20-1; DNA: TGCAGTGCTAGTGGACAGGGGACCTCCACAGATACGCAGTATTTT; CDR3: CSASGQGTSTDTQYF
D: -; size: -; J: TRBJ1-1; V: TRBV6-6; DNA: TGTGCCAGCAGGGCTGGGAACACTGAAGCTTTCTTT; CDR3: CASRAGNTEAFF
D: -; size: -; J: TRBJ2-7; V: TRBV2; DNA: TGTGCCAACCTCCGACTCCCAGGCGGGTACGAGCAGTACTTC; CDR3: CANLRLPGGYEQYF
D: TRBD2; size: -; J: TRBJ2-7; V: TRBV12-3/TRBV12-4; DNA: TGTGCCAGCAGTTCTTCTCGGGAGGGGGAGCAGTACTTC; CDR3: CASSSSREGEQYF
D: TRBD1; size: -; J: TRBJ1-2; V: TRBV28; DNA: TGTGCCAGCAGTTCTGACAGGGGCTTTTATGGCTACACCTTC; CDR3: CASSSDRGFYGYTF
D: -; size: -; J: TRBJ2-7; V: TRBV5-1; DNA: TGCGCCAGCAGTACCCGAGGTCTTACAGGGAGGGGGTCCTACGAGCAGTACTTC; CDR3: CASSTRGLTGRGSYEQYF